The following is a T cell receptor (beta chain) sequence with its context. This record belongs to a study of blood T cell repertoires in COVID-19. Study processing details: By means of reference gene primer amplification, nucleated cell counts were estimated. Data came from immunoSEQ multiplex PCR; TCRdb stores just in-frame clones and leaves some out. The V and J calls and clone size are taken from that table; D and trimming were inferred from the DNA. The sample lists a few hundred thousand clones; 84% were seen once. V lost 7 bases, J lost 7 bases, and 7 bases stayed unmatched. The CDR3 spans 14 residues. Looked up from germline, CDR1 is SEHNR and CDR2 is FQNEAQ (reference sequence).

The J gene is TRBJ2-4, the V gene TRBV7-9; 10 nucleotides line up with TRBD2. This TCR was recovered from a woman aged 40-49 years who had recovered from COVID-19. Input material: PBMCs or T cells enriched from blood (not recorded which). The CDR3 here is CASTTGTSENIQYF. The CDR3, as DNA: TGTGCCAGCACAACCGGGACTAGCGAGAACATTCAGTACTTC.